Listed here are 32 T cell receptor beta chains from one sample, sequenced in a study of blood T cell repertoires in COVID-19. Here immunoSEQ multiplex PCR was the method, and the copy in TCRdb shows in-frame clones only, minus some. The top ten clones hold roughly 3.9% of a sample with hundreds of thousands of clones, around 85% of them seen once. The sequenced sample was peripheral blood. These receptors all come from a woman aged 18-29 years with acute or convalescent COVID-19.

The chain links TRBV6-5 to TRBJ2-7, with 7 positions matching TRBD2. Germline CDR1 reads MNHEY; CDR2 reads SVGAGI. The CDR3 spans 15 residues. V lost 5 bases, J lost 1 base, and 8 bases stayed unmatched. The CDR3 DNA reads TGTGCCAGCAGTATTGGACTAGAATGGTCCTACGAGCAGTACTTC. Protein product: CASSIGLEWSYEQYF.

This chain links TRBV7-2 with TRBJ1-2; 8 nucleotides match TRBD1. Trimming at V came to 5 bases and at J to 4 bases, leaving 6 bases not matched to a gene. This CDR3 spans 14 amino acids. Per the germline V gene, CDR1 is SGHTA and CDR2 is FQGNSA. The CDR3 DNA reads TGTGCCAGCAGCGCCCCGGACAGGGCCTATGGCTACACCTTC. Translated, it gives CASSAPDRAYGYTF.

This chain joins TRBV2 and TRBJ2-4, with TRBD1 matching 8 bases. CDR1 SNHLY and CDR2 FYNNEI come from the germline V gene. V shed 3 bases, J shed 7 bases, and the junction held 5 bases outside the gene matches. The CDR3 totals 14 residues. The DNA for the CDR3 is TGTGCCAGCAGTGACACAGGGGGTAAGAACATTCAGTACTTC. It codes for CASSDTGGKNIQYF.

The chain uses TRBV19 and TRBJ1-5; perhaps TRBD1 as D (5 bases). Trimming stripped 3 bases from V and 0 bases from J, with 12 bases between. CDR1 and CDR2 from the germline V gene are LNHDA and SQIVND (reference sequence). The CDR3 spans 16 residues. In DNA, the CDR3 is TGTGCCAGTAGTATTTTAGGGGATATTAGCAATCAGCCCCAGCATTTT. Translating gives CASSILGDISNQPQHF.

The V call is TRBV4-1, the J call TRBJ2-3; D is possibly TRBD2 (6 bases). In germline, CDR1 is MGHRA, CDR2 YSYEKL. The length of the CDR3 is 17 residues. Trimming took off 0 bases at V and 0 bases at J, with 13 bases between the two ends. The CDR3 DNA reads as TGCGCCAGCAGCCAAGAATCCCAGCGGGCAAGCACAGATACGCAGTATTTT. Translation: CASSQESQRASTDTQYF.

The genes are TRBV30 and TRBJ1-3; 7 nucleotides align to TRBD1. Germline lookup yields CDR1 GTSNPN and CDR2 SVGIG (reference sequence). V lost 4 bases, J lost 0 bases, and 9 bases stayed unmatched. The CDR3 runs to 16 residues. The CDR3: CAWNPGQPNSGNTIYF. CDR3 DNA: TGTGCCTGGAATCCGGGACAGCCGAACTCTGGAAACACCATATATTTT.

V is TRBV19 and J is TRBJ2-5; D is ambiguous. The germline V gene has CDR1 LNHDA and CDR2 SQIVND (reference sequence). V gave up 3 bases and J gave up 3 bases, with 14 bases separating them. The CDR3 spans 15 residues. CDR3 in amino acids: CASSMLPQAKETQYF. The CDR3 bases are TGTGCCAGTAGTATGCTCCCCCAGGCGAAAGAGACCCAGTACTTC. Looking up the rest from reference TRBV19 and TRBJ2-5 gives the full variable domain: DGGITQSPKYLFRKEGQNVTLSCEQNLNHDAMYWYRQDPGQGLRLIYYSQIVNDFQKGDIAEGYSVSREKKESFPLTVTSAQKNPTAFYLCASSMLPQAKETQYFGPGTRLLVL.

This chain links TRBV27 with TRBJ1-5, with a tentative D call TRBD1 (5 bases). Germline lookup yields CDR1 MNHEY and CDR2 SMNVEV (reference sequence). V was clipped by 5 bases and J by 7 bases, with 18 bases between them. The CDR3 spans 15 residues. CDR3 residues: CASSPSRGEGQPQHF. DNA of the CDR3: TGTGCCAGCAGTCCCAGCCGGGGGGAAGGGCAGCCCCAGCATTTT.

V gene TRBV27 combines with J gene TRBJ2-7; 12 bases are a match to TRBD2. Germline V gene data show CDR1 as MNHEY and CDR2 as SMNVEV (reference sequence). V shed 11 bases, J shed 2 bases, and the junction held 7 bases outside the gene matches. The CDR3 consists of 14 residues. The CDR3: CASSSGRVTYEQYF. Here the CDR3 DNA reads TGTGCCTCCTCTAGCGGGAGGGTAACCTACGAGCAGTACTTC.

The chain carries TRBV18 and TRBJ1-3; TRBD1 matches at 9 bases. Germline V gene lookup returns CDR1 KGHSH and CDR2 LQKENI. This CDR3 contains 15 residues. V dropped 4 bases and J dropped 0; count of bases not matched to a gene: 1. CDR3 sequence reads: CASSRTGDSGNTIYF. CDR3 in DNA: TGTGCCAGCTCACGGACAGGGGACTCTGGAAACACCATATATTTT.

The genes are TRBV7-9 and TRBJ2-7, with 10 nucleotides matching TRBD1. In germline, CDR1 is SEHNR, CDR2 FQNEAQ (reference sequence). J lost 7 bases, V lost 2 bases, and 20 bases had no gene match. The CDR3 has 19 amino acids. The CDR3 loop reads CASSLSLGRMGQGLGEQYF. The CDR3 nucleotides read TGTGCCAGCAGCTTATCCCTCGGGAGGATGGGACAGGGGTTGGGGGAGCAGTACTTC.

The CDR3 loop is CASSISHRTDYGYTF. The CDR3 region has the DNA TGTGCCAGTAGTATATCCCACCGGACAGACTATGGCTACACCTTC. The chain joins TRBV19 to TRBJ1-2, with D possibly matching TRBD1 (6 bases). The CDR3 extends over 15 amino acids. The V gene's germline CDR1 is LNHDA and CDR2 SQIVND (reference sequence). Trimming pared 2 bases from V and 3 bases from J, leaving 13 bases between. Complete variable domain (other parts from reference TRBV19 and TRBJ1-2): DGGITQSPKYLFRKEGQNVTLSCEQNLNHDAMYWYRQDPGQGLRLIYYSQIVNDFQKGDIAEGYSVSREKKESFPLTVTSAQKNPTAFYLCASSISHRTDYGYTFGSGTRLTVV.

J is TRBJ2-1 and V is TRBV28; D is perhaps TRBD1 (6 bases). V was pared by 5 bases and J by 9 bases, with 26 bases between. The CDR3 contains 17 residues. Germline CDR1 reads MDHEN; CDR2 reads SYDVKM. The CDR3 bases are TGTGCCAGCAGTACTCGCCGGGCCGGGCAGGGGTTGAGTGAGCAGTTCTTC. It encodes CASSTRRAGQGLSEQFF.

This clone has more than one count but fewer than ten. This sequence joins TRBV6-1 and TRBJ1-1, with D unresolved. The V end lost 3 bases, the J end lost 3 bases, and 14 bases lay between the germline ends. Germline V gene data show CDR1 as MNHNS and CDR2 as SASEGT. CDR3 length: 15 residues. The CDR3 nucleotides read TGTGCCAGCAGTGATCCCCGGACCGGGGACACTGAAGCTTTCTTT. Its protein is CASSDPRTGDTEAFF.

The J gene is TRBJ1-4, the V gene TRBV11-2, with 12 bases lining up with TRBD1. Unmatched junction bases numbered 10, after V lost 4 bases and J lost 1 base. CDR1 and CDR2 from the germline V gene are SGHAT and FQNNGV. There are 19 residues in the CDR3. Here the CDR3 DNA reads TGTGCCAGCAGCTCCAAAGGGACAGGGGGCTACCAAACTAATGAAAAACTGTTTTTT. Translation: CASSSKGTGGYQTNEKLFF.

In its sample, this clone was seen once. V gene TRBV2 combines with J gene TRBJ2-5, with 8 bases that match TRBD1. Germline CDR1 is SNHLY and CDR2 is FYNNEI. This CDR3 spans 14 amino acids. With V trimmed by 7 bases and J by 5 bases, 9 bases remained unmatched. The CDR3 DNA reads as TGTGCCAGCACCGACAGGGGCCTTTGGGAGACCCAGTACTTC. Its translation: CASTDRGLWETQYF.

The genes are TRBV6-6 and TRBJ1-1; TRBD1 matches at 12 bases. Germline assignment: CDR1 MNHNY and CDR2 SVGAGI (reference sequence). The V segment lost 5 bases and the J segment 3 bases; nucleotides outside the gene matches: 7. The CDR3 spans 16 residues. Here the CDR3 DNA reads TGTGCCAGCAGTCCCCCGGGACAGGGGGCGGACACTGAAGCTTTCTTT. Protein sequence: CASSPPGQGADTEAFF.

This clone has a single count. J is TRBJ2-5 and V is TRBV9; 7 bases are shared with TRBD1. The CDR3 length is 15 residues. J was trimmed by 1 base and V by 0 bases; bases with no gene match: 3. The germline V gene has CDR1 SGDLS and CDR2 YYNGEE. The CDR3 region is CASSVAGTAQETQYF. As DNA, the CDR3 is TGTGCCAGCAGCGTAGCCGGGACAGCCCAAGAGACCCAGTACTTC.

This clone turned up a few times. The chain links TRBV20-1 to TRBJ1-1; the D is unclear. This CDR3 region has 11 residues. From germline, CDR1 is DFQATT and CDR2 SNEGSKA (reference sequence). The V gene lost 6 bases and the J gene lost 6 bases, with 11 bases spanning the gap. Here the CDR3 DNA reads TGCAGTGCGAGTCAGGTACCTGAAGCTTTCTTT. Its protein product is CSASQVPEAFF.

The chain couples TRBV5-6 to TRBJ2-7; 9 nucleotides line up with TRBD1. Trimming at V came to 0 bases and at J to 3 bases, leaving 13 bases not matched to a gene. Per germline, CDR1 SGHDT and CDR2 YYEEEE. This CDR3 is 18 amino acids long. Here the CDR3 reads CASSLVFSGTGLFYEQYF. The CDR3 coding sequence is TGTGCCAGCAGCTTGGTGTTTTCTGGGACAGGGCTTTTCTACGAGCAGTACTTC.

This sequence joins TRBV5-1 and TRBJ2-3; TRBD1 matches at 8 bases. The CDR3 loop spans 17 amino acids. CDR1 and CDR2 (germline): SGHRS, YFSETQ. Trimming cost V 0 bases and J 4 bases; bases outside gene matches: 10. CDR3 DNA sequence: TGCGCCAGCAGCTTGGCCCTCGGACAGGGTAGGGCAGATACGCAGTATTTT. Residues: CASSLALGQGRADTQYF.

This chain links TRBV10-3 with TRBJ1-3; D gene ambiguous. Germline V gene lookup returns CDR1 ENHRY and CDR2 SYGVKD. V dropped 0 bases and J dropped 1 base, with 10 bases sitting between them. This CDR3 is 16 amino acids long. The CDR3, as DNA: TGTGCCATCAGTGAGTCCCAAGGGAGTTCTGGAAACACCATATATTTT. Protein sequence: CAISESQGSSGNTIYF.

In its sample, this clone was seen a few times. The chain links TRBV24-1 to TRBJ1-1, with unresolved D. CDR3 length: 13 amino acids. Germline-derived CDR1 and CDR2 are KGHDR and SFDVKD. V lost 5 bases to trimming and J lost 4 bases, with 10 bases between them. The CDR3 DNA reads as TGTGCCACCAGTGGGTTCGGGAGCACTGAAGCTTTCTTT. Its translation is CATSGFGSTEAFF.

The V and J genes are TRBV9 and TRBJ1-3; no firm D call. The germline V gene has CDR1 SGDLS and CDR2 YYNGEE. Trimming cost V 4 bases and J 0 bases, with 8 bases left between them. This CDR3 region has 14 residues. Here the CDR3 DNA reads TGTGCCAGCAGCACGACGGGCTCTGGAAACACCATATATTTT. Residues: CASSTTGSGNTIYF. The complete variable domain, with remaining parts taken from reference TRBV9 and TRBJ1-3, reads DSGVTQTPKHLITATGQRVTLRCSPRSGDLSVYWYQQSLDQGLQFLIQYYNGEERAKGNILERFSAQQFPDLHSELNLSSLELGDSALYFCASSTTGSGNTIYFGEGSWLTVV.

This CDR3 reads CASSFNRGGHEQYF. In DNA form, the CDR3 reads TGTGCCAGTAGTTTCAACAGGGGCGGCCACGAGCAGTACTTC. This sequence joins TRBV19 and TRBJ2-7, with 7 bases identical to TRBD1. The CDR3 is made up of 14 amino acids. Per the germline V gene, CDR1 is LNHDA and CDR2 is SQIVND (reference sequence). The V segment lost 5 bases and the J segment 5 bases; nucleotides outside the gene matches: 9. The whole variable domain, remainder taken from reference TRBV19 and TRBJ2-7, is DGGITQSPKYLFRKEGQNVTLSCEQNLNHDAMYWYRQDPGQGLRLIYYSQIVNDFQKGDIAEGYSVSREKKESFPLTVTSAQKNPTAFYLCASSFNRGGHEQYFGPGTRLTVT.

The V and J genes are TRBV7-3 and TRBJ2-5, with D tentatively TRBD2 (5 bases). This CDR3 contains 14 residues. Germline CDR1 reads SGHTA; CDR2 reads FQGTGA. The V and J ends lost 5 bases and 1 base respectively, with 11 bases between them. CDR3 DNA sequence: TGTGCCAGCAGCCCGGGGAGTCGCCAAGAGACCCAGTACTTC. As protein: CASSPGSRQETQYF.

The CDR3 nucleotides read TGTGCCAGCAGCTTTAAGGTAGGGGCCACCTATGGCTACACCTTC. It translates to CASSFKVGATYGYTF. V is TRBV5-6 and J is TRBJ1-2, with D perhaps TRBD1 (5 bases). Germline V gene sequence: CDR1 SGHDT, CDR2 YYEEEE. Deletions cut 2 bases from V and 4 bases from J, with 15 bases between. The CDR3 has 15 residues.

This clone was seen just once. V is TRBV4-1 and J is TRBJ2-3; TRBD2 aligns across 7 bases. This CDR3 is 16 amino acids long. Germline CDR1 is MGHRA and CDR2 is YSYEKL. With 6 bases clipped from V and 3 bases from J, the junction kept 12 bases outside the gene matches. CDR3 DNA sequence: TGCGCCAGCAGATACTCGGGGCGGGAGTTAACAGATACGCAGTATTTT. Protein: CASRYSGRELTDTQYF.

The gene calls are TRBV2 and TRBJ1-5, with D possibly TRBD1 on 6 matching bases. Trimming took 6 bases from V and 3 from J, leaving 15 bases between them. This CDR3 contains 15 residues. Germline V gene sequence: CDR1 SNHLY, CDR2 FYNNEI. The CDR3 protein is CASRYRDTDNQPQHF. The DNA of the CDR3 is TGTGCCAGCAGATACCGGGACACTGACAATCAGCCCCAGCATTTT.

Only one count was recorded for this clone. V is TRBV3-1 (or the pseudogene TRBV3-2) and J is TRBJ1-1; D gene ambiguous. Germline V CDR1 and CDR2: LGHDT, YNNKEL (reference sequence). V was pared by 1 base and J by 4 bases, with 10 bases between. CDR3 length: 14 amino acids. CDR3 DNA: TGTGCCAGCAGCCAAGGAGTCGTGTTCACTGAAGCTTTCTTT. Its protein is CASSQGVVFTEAFF.

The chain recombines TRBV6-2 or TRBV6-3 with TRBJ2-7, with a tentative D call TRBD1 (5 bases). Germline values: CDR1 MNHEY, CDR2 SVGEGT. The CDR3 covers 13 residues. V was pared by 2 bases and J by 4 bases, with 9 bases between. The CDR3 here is CASSYPGRYEQYF. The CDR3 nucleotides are TGTGCCAGCAGTTACCCAGGGCGGTACGAGCAGTACTTC.

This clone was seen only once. The CDR3 here is CASREGPENEKLFF. The CDR3 bases are TGTGCCAGCAGGGAGGGACCGGAGAATGAAAAACTGTTTTTT. This chain links TRBV6-5 with TRBJ1-4; a possible D gene is TRBD1 (5 bases). This CDR3 contains 14 residues. The germline V gene has CDR1 MNHEY and CDR2 SVGAGI. V was trimmed by 6 bases and J by 5 bases, leaving 13 bases between them.